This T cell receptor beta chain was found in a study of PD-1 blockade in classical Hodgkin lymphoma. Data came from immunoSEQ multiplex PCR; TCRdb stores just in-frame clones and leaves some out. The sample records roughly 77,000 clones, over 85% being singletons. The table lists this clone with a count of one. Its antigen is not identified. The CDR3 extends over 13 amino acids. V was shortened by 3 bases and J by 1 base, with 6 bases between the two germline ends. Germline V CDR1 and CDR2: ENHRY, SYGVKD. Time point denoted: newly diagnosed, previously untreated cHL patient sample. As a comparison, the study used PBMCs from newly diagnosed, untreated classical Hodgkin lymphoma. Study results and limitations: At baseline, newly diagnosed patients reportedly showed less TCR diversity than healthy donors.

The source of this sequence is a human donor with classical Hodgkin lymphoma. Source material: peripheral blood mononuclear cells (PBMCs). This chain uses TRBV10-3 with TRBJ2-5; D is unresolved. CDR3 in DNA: TGTGCCATCAGTGAAAGCCCCCAAGAGACCCAGTACTTC. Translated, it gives CAISESPQETQYF.